The entry that follows covers one TCR beta chain sequence. The data originate from a study of cytomegalovirus exposure and HLA in healthy donors. PCR employed 60 Vbeta and 13 Jbeta primers. TCRdb keeps only in-frame clones here, not all; method: immunoSEQ multiplex PCR. Found here are approximately 140,000 clones, roughly 76% of them singletons; the top ten hold approximately 4%. The CDR3 is made up of 15 amino acids. Germline values: CDR1 SEHNR, CDR2 FQNEAQ (reference sequence). V gave up 4 bases and J gave up 9 bases, with 19 bases separating them. The chain is built from TRBV7-9 and TRBJ1-5; D may be TRBD1 (5 bases). This receptor was taken from a man aged 18 to 30 in good health and CMV-seronegative. The sample taken for sequencing was PBMCs. This chain's CDR3 is CASSSGQGGERPQHF. The CDR3 DNA is TGTGCCAGCAGCTCGGGCCAGGGTGGGGAAAGGCCCCAGCATTTT.